This T cell receptor (beta chain) is from a study of T cell repertoires in cytomegalovirus infection. Study context: Both a matching HLA type and CMV infection were indicated by public TCR beta signatures.

TCRdb reprocessed the reads via MiXCR and lists one record per CDR3 protein. The table includes fewer than 550,000 distinct CDR3 sequences, 26% detected once. V was clipped by 1 base and J by 8 bases, with 8 bases between them. The CDR3 consists of 13 residues. The germline gives CDR1 SGHTA, CDR2 FQGNSA. This clonotype was recorded at least ten times. This sequence originates from a human donor in good health (CMV status not recorded). Some clones in this sample may be carry-over from other donors' samples. Sequenced material: PBMCs. V is TRBV7-2 and J is TRBJ1-4; D remains ambiguous. Here the CDR3 DNA reads TGTGCCAGCAGCTTAGATGGGGAGGAAAAACTGTTTTTT. As protein: CASSLDGEEKLFF.